This TCR beta chain emerged from a study of blood T cell repertoires in COVID-19. There are 13 residues in the CDR3. CDR1 and CDR2 from the germline V gene are LNHDA and SQIVND (reference sequence). The V end was cut by 10 bases, the J end by 2 bases, with 12 bases between. Produced via immunoSEQ multiplex PCR; TCRdb's table is partial and in-frame only. The sample includes approximately 140,000 clones, 84% of them seen just once. This TCR derives from a woman in her forties or fifties who had been exposed to COVID-19. The rearrangement links TRBV19 to TRBJ1-5; D gene uncertain. Sequenced: PBMCs or T cells enriched from blood (not recorded which). CDR3 protein: CATRNQGNQPQHF. Here the CDR3 DNA reads TGTGCCACTCGTAACCAGGGCAATCAGCCCCAGCATTTT.